A single sample is the source of the 24 T cell receptor beta chains below, sequenced in a study of blood T cell repertoires in COVID-19. Generated by immunoSEQ multiplex PCR, the TCRdb table keeps only in-frame clones and is missing some. In the table there are over 200,000 clones, about 90% of which are singletons. The sequenced sample was peripheral blood. The receptors derive from a man aged 30-40 years with acute or convalescent COVID-19.

The chain combines TRBV11-2 with TRBJ2-1; tentative D call: TRBD2 (5 bases). The CDR3 covers 16 residues. Germline CDR1 SGHAT, CDR2 FQNNGV. Trimming took 2 bases from V and 8 from J, leaving 19 bases between them. In nucleotides, the CDR3 is TGTGCCAGCAGCTTACCAGCCTACGGGGATGCGGATGAGCAGTTCTTC. Encoded protein: CASSLPAYGDADEQFF.

In this sample, this clone turned up once. The rearrangement joins TRBV28 to TRBJ2-4; possibly TRBD1 for D (6 bases). Germline assignment: CDR1 MDHEN and CDR2 SYDVKM. The CDR3 has 14 amino acids. Deletions cut 8 bases from V and 0 bases from J, with 11 bases between. The CDR3 reads CASGQLLAKNIQYF. CDR3 bases: TGTGCCAGCGGACAGTTACTAGCCAAAAACATTCAGTACTTC.

This clone was recorded only once. The genes are TRBV6-5 and TRBJ1-2, with 9 bases identical to TRBD1. CDR3 length equals 16 residues. Looked up from germline, CDR1 is MNHEY and CDR2 is SVGAGI. After removal of 2 bases from V and 2 bases from J, the junction contained 6 bases not matched to a gene. The CDR3 is CASSYLRQGVNYGYTF. The CDR3 DNA is TGTGCCAGCAGTTACCTAAGACAGGGGGTGAACTATGGCTACACCTTC.

The rearrangement links TRBV6-2 or TRBV6-3 to TRBJ2-1, with 11 bases that match TRBD1. Germline lookup yields CDR1 MNHEY and CDR2 SVGEGT. With V trimmed by 5 bases and J by 7 bases, 10 bases remained unmatched. The CDR3 has 16 residues. For the CDR3, the DNA is TGTGCCAGCAGTAAGACGGGACAGGGGGATCTTAATGAGCAGTTCTTC. This encodes CASSKTGQGDLNEQFF.

The chain uses TRBV30 and TRBJ1-5; D unclear. This CDR3 contains 13 residues. The V and J ends lost 4 bases and 4 bases respectively, with 11 bases between them. CDR1 is GTSNPN and CDR2 is SVGIG in the germline V gene (reference sequence). The CDR3 nucleotides are TGTGCCTGGAAAAGTGGCAGGAATCAGCCCCAGCATTTT. Protein: CAWKSGRNQPQHF.

The chain combines TRBV30 with TRBJ1-2; D is unclear. The CDR3 is 14 residues long. The germline CDR1 and CDR2 sequences are GTSNPN and SVGIG (reference sequence). Trimming took 0 bases from V and 4 from J, leaving 12 bases between them. CDR3 sequence: CAWSVPPASYGYTF. As DNA, the CDR3 is TGTGCCTGGAGTGTACCGCCCGCTAGCTATGGCTACACCTTC.

The rearrangement links TRBV6-6 to TRBJ1-4; D is perhaps TRBD1 (6 bases). Germline V gene data show CDR1 as MNHNY and CDR2 as SVGAGI (reference sequence). The V gene lost 6 bases and the J gene lost 3 bases, with 14 bases spanning the gap. The CDR3 consists of 15 residues. CDR3 region: CASSLTGKANEKLFF. CDR3 nucleotide sequence: TGTGCCAGCAGCCTAACAGGGAAAGCTAATGAAAAACTGTTTTTT.

The chain employs TRBV20-1 and TRBJ2-3; D is ambiguous. V dropped 1 base and J dropped 10 bases, with 9 bases sitting between them. The CDR3 totals 11 residues. Per the germline V gene, CDR1 is DFQATT and CDR2 is SNEGSKA (reference sequence). CDR3 in DNA: TGCAGTGCTAGAGGCCTAGAGGCGCAGTATTTT. Translating gives CSARGLEAQYF.

The J gene is TRBJ2-3, the V gene TRBV28, with TRBD2 matching over 8 bases. This CDR3 contains 16 residues. Germline V CDR1 and CDR2: MDHEN, SYDVKM. V shed 6 bases, J shed 11 bases, and the junction held 19 bases outside the gene matches. CDR3 residues: CASSVSGAQARGVQYF. The CDR3 DNA reads TGTGCCAGCAGCGTTAGCGGGGCCCAGGCACGGGGTGTGCAGTATTTT. Full variable domain (rest looked up from reference TRBV28 and TRBJ2-3): DVKVTQSSRYLVKRTGEKVFLECVQDMDHENMFWYRQDPGLGLRLIYFSYDVKMKEKGDIPEGYSVSREKKERFSLILESASTNQTSMYLCASSVSGAQARGVQYFGPGTRLTVL.

This chain links TRBV7-9 with TRBJ2-2; 11 bases fit TRBD1. The CDR3 spans 16 residues. V lost 5 bases and J lost 6; bases outside the gene matches: 8. Per the germline V gene, CDR1 is SEHNR and CDR2 is FQNEAQ (reference sequence). The CDR3 sequence is CASSQWTGGDPGELFF. CDR3 DNA: TGTGCCAGCAGCCAATGGACAGGGGGCGACCCCGGGGAGCTGTTTTTT.

The rearrangement joins TRBV10-3 to TRBJ2-2; 9 bases are a match to TRBD2. V shed 2 bases and J 2 bases; nucleotides not matched to a gene: 9. Germline assignment: CDR1 ENHRY and CDR2 SYGVKD. This CDR3 region has 18 residues. CDR3 coding DNA: TGTGCCATCAGTGAGCTTGGTAGCGGGAGTGTAAACACCGGGGAGCTGTTTTTT. Its protein is CAISELGSGSVNTGELFF.

This rearrangement joins TRBV4-1 to TRBJ2-1, with 8 bases that match TRBD2. The length of the CDR3 is 16 residues. With 3 bases clipped from V and 5 bases from J, the junction kept 9 bases outside the gene matches. Germline V CDR1 and CDR2: MGHRA, YSYEKL. CDR3 nucleotide sequence: TGCGCCAGCAGCCATTCTGCAAGCGGGGGAGACAATGAGCAGTTCTTC. Amino acid sequence: CASSHSASGGDNEQFF.

The CDR3 sequence: CASRRQYLYEQYF. The CDR3, as DNA: TGTGCCAGCAGAAGACAGTACCTGTACGAGCAGTACTTC. The rearrangement links TRBV2 to TRBJ2-7, with D possibly TRBD1 on 5 matching bases. This CDR3 is built from 13 residues. CDR1 and CDR2 (germline): SNHLY, FYNNEI. Trimming left V 6 bases short and J 4 bases short, with 13 bases between.

This clone was picked up one time. The gene calls are TRBV7-2 and TRBJ2-7; no definite D call. V lost 1 base and J 3 bases, leaving 10 bases between the germline ends. The CDR3 is made up of 14 amino acids. The germline CDR1 and CDR2 sequences are SGHTA and FQGNSA. The CDR3 bases are TGTGCCAGCAGCTTAGATACCTACCGCTACGAGCAGTACTTC. Translated, it gives CASSLDTYRYEQYF.

The chain is built from TRBV19 and TRBJ2-2; TRBD1 is a possible D gene (6 bases). This CDR3 spans 15 amino acids. CDR1 and CDR2 (germline): LNHDA, SQIVND (reference sequence). Trimming took off 3 bases at V and 3 bases at J, with 11 bases between the two ends. CDR3 amino acids: CASSIGQSYTGELFF. CDR3 nucleotide sequence: TGTGCCAGTAGTATCGGACAGAGCTACACCGGGGAGCTGTTTTTT.

The chain combines TRBV28 with TRBJ1-4; D remains unclear. Germline CDR1 and CDR2: MDHEN and SYDVKM. The CDR3 length is 13 residues. In nucleotides, the CDR3 is TGTGCGCTCCAGAGGGCACCTAATGAAAAACTGTTTTTT. It translates to CALQRAPNEKLFF.

In its sample, this clone was seen once. V gene TRBV4-1 combines with J gene TRBJ1-4, with TRBD1 identical over 11 bases. CDR3 length: 16 amino acids. CDR1 MGHRA and CDR2 YSYEKL come from the germline V gene. The junction had 10 bases not matched to a gene; V was cut back by 5 bases and J by 8 bases. DNA for the CDR3: TGCGCCAGCAGCTCAGATACCGGGACAGGGGGAGAAAAACTGTTTTTT. As protein: CASSSDTGTGGEKLFF.

The chain joins TRBV28 to TRBJ2-1, with D perhaps matching TRBD2 (5 bases). Trimming took 3 bases from V and 8 from J, leaving 11 bases between them. The CDR3 runs to 13 residues. The germline V gene has CDR1 MDHEN and CDR2 SYDVKM. The CDR3 region is CASSFGQEDEQFF. The CDR3 coding sequence is TGTGCCAGCAGTTTTGGGCAGGAGGATGAGCAGTTCTTC.

The CDR3 DNA reads as TGCGCCAGCAGCATGGGACTAGCGGGAGGAGGAGGGGAGCTGTTTTTT. The encoded protein is CASSMGLAGGGGELFF. This chain links TRBV5-1 with TRBJ2-2; TRBD2 matches at 15 bases. This CDR3 is built from 16 residues. CDR1 and CDR2 (germline): SGHRS, YFSETQ. Unmatched junction bases numbered 6, after V lost 4 bases and J lost 8 bases.

The chain combines TRBV7-9 with TRBJ1-5; the match to TRBD1 covers 10 bases. The CDR3 is 16 amino acids. J was trimmed by 6 bases and V by 0 bases; bases with no gene match: 5. The germline V gene has CDR1 SEHNR and CDR2 FQNEAQ (reference sequence). For the CDR3, the DNA is TGTGCCAGCAGCTTAGCGGGACAGGGGCAAGCTCAGCCCCAGCATTTT. Its translation: CASSLAGQGQAQPQHF.

The chain is built from TRBV4-2 and TRBJ1-2; 7 bases agree with TRBD1. Germline V gene lookup returns CDR1 LGHNA and CDR2 YNFKEQ. J gave up 4 bases and V 7 bases, and 12 bases lay outside the gene matches. The CDR3 contains 15 residues. CDR3 nucleotides: TGTGCCAGCACCCACACAGGGGCTTCCACCTATGGCTACACCTTC. Amino acids: CASTHTGASTYGYTF.

The chain has TRBV19 and TRBJ1-5, with 7 bases lining up with TRBD1. Germline trimming cut 7 bases from V and 1 base from J; bases unmatched to any gene: 7. The CDR3 is 15 amino acids. The germline gives CDR1 LNHDA, CDR2 SQIVND (reference sequence). CDR3 sequence reads: CASIPWTGSNQPQHF. CDR3 sequence (DNA): TGTGCCAGTATTCCCTGGACAGGAAGCAATCAGCCCCAGCATTTT.

This chain uses TRBV28 with TRBJ1-1, with D hard to call. V shed 6 bases and J shed 6 bases, with 11 bases lying between them. CDR1 and CDR2 (germline): MDHEN, SYDVKM. The CDR3 covers 12 residues. The CDR3 loop is CASSPVLAEAFF. The CDR3 coding sequence is TGTGCCAGCAGCCCAGTTCTGGCTGAAGCTTTCTTT.

The chain recombines TRBV27 with TRBJ2-2; D perhaps matches TRBD2 (6 bases). Germline loops: CDR1 MNHEY, CDR2 SMNVEV (reference sequence). The CDR3 spans 15 residues. Trimming removed 10 bases at V and 5 bases at J, with 20 bases between. Here the CDR3 reads CATLAAGRLTGELFF. CDR3 bases: TGTGCCACCCTCGCCGCGGGGCGCTTAACCGGGGAGCTGTTTTTT.